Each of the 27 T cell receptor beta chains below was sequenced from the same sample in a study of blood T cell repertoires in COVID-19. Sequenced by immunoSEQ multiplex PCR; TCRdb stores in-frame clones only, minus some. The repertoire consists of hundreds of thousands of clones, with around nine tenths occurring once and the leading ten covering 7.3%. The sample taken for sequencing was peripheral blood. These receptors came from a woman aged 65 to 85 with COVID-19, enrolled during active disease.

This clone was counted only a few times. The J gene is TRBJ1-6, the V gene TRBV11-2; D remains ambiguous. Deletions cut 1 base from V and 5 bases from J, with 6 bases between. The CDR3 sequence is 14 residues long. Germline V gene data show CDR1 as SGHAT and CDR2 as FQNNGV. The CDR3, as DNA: TGTGCCAGCAGCTTAGTACAGAATAATTCACCCCTCCACTTT. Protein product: CASSLVQNNSPLHF.

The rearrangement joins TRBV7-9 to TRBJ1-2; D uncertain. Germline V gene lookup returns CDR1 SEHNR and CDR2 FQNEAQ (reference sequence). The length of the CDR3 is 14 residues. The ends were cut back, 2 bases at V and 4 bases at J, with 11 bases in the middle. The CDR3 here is CASSLRAGLYGYTF. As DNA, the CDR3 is TGTGCCAGCAGCTTACGTGCGGGCCTCTATGGCTACACCTTC. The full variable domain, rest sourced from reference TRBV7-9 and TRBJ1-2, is DTGVSQNPRHKITKRGQNVTFRCDPISEHNRLYWYRQTLGQGPEFLTYFQNEAQLEKSRLLSDRFSAERPKGSFSTLEIQRTEQGDSAMYLCASSLRAGLYGYTFGSGTRLTVV.

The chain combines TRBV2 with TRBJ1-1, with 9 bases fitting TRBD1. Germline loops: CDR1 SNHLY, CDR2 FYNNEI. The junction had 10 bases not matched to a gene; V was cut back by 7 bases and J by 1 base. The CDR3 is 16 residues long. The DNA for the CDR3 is TGTGCCAGCAATCGGGACAGGGCTCTAGAGAACACTGAAGCTTTCTTT. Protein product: CASNRDRALENTEAFF.

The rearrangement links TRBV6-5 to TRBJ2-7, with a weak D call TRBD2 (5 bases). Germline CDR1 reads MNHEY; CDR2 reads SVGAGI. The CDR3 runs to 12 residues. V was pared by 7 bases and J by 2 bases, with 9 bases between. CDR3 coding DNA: TGTGCCAGCACGCAGCGGACCTACGAGCAGTACTTC. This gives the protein CASTQRTYEQYF.

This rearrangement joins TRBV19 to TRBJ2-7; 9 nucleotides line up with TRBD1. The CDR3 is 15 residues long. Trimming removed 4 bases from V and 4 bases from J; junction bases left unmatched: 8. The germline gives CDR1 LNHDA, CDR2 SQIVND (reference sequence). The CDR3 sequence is CASSSDRGSQYEQYF. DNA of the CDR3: TGTGCCAGTAGTAGCGACAGGGGGTCCCAGTACGAGCAGTACTTC.

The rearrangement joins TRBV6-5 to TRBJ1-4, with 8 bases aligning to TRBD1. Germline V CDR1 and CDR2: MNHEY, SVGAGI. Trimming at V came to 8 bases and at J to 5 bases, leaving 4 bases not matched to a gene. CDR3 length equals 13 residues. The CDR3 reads CASLRQGNEKLFF. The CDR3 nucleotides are TGTGCCAGCCTTAGACAGGGGAATGAAAAACTGTTTTTT.

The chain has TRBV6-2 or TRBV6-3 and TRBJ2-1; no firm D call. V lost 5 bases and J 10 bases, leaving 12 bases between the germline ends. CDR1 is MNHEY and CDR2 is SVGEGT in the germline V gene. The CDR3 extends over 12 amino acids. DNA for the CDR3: TGTGCCAGCAGTAACAACCCTCGCGAGCAGTTCTTC. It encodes CASSNNPREQFF.

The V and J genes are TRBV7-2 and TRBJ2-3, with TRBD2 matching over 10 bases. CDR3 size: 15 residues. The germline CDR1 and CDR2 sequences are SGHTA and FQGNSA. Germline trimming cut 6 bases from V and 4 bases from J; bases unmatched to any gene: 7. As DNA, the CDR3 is TGTGCCAGCAGTCTTAGCGGGGGGCGGGCAGATACGCAGTATTTT. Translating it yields CASSLSGGRADTQYF.

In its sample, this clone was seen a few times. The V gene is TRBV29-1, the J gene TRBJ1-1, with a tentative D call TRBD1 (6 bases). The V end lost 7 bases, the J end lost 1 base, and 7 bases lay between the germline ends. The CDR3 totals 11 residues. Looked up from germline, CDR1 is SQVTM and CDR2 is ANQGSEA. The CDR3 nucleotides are TGCAGCGCAGGGGAGAACACTGAAGCTTTCTTT. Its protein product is CSAGENTEAFF.

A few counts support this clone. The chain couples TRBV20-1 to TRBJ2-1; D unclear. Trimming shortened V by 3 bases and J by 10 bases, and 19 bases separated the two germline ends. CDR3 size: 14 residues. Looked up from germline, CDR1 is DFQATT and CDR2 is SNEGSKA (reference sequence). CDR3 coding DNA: TGCAGTGCTAGTCTACGGCTAGAATTGAGGGAGCAGTTCTTC. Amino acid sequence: CSASLRLELREQFF.

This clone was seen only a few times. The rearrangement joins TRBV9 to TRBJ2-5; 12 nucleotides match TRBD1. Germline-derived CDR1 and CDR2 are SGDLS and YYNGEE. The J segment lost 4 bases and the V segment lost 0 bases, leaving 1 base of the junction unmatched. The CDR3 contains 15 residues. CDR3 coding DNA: TGTGCCAGCAGCGTAGAGGGACAGGGGGCAGAGACCCAGTACTTC. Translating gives CASSVEGQGAETQYF.

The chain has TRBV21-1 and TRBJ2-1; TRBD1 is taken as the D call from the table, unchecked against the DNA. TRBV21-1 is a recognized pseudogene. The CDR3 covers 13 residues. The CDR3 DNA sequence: TGTGCCAGCAGCAACAGGGGGCGGGATGAGCAGTTCTTC. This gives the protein CASSNRGRDEQFF.

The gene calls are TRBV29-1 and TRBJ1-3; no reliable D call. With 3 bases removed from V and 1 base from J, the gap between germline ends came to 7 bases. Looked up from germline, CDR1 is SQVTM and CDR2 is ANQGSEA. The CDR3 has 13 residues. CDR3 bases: TGCAGCGTTGACGCGGGGTCTGGAAACACCATATATTTT. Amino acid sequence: CSVDAGSGNTIYF. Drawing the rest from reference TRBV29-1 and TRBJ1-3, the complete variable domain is SAVISQKPSRDICQRGTSLTIQCQVDSQVTMMFWYRQQPGQSLTLIATANQGSEATYESGFVIDKFPISRPNLTFSTLTVSNMSPEDSSIYLCSVDAGSGNTIYFGEGSWLTVV.

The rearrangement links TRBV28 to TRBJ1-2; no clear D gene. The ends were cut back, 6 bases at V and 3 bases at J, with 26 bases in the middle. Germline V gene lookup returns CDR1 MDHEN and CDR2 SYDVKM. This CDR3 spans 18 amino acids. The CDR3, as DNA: TGTGCCAGCAGACAGAGGAGGTTTTACCCCCAGACTGACTATGGCTACACCTTC. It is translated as CASRQRRFYPQTDYGYTF.

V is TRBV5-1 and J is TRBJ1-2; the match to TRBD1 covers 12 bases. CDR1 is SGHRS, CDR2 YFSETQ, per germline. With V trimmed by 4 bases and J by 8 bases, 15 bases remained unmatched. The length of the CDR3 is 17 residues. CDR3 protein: CASSGGTGGLESRGYTF. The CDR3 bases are TGCGCCAGCAGCGGCGGGACAGGGGGCCTGGAATCTAGGGGCTACACCTTC.

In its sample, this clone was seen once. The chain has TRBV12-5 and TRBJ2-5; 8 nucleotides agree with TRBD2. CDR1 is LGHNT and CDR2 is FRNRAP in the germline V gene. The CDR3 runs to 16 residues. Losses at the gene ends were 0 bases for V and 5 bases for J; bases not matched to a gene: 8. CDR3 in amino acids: CASGLVIAGGPETQYF. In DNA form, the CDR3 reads TGTGCTAGTGGTTTGGTAATCGCGGGGGGCCCCGAGACCCAGTACTTC.

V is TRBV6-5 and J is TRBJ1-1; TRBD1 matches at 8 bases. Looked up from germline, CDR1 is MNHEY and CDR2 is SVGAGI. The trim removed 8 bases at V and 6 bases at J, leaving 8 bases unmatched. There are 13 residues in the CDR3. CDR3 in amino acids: CASLRGPSAEAFF. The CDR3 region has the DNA TGTGCCAGCCTCAGGGGGCCCTCCGCTGAAGCTTTCTTT.

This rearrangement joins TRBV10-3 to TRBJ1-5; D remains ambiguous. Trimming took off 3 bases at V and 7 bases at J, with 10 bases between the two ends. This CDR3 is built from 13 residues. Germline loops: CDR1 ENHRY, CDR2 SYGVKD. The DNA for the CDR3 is TGTGCCATCAGTGAAGCTAACTCCCAGCCCCAGCATTTT. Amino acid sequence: CAISEANSQPQHF.

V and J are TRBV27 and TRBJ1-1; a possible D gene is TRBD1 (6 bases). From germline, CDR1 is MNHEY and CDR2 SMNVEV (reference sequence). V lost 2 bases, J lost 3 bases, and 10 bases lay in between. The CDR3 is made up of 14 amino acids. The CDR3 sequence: CASSLEDSYTEAFF. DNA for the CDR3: TGTGCCAGCAGTTTAGAGGACAGCTACACTGAAGCTTTCTTT.

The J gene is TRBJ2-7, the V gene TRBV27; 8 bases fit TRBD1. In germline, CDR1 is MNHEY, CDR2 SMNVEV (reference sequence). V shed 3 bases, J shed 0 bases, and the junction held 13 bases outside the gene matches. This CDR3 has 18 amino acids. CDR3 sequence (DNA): TGTGCCAGCAGTTTCAGGGCGACAGGGGCGAAAAGCTCCTACGAGCAGTACTTC. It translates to CASSFRATGAKSSYEQYF.

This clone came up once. The CDR3: CASSHPDRVYEQYF. CDR3 sequence (DNA): TGTGCCAGCAGCCACCCGGACAGGGTCTACGAGCAGTACTTC. This chain connects TRBV28 to TRBJ2-7; 8 bases map to TRBD1. V lost 6 bases to trimming and J lost 3 bases; unmatched junction nucleotides: 7. This CDR3 contains 14 residues. The germline CDR1 and CDR2 sequences are MDHEN and SYDVKM.

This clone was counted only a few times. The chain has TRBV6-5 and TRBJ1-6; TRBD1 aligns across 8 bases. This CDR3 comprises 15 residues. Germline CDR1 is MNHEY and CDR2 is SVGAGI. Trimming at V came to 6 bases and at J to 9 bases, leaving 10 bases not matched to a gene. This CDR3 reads CASRKGQVRTSPLHF. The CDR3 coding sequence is TGTGCCAGCAGGAAGGGACAGGTTAGGACTTCACCCCTCCACTTT.

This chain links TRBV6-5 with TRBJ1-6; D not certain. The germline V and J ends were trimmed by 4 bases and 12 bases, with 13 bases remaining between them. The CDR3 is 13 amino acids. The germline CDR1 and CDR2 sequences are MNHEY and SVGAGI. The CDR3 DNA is TGTGCCAGCAGTTCCCCGGGGTTTGAACCCCTCCACTTT. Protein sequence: CASSSPGFEPLHF.

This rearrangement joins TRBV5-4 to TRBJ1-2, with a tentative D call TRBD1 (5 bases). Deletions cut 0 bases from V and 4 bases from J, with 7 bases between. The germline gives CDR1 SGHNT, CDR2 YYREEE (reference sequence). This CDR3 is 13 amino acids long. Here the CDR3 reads CASSLEGAYGYTF. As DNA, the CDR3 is TGTGCCAGCAGCTTGGAAGGGGCCTATGGCTACACCTTC.

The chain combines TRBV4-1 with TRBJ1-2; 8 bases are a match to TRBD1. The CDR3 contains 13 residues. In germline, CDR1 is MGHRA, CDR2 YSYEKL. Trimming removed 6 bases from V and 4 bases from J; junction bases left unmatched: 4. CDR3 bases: TGCGCCAGCAGTCTGGGGACAGGCTATGGCTACACCTTC. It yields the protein CASSLGTGYGYTF.

The CDR3 here is CATSDPETGEETQYF. The CDR3, as DNA: TGTGCCACCAGTGACCCCGAGACAGGGGAGGAGACCCAGTACTTC. The rearrangement joins TRBV24-1 to TRBJ2-5; TRBD1 aligns across 8 bases. The CDR3 length is 15 residues. V shed 4 bases and J 5 bases; nucleotides not matched to a gene: 8. In germline, CDR1 is KGHDR, CDR2 SFDVKD.

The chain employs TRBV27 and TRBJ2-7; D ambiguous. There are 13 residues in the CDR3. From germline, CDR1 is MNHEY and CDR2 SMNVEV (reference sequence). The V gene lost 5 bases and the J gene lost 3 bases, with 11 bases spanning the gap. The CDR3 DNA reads TGTGCCAGCAGTCCATCAGGCGACTACGAGCAGTACTTC. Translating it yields CASSPSGDYEQYF.